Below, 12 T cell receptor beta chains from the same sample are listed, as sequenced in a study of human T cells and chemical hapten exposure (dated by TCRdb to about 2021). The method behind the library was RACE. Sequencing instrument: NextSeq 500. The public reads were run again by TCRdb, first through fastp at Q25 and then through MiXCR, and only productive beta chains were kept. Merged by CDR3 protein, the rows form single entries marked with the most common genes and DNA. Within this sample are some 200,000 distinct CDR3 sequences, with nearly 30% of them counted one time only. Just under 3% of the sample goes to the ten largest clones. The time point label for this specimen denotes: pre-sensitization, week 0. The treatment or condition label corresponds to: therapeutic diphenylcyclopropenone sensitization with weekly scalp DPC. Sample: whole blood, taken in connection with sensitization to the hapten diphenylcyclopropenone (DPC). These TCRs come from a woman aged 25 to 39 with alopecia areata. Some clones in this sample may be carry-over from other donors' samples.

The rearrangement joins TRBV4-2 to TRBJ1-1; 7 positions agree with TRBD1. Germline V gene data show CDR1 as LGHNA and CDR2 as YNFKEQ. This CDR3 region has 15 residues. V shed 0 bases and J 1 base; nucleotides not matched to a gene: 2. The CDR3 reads CASSQEDRENTEAFF. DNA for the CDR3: TGTGCCAGCAGCCAAGAAGACAGGGAGAACACTGAAGCTTTCTTT.

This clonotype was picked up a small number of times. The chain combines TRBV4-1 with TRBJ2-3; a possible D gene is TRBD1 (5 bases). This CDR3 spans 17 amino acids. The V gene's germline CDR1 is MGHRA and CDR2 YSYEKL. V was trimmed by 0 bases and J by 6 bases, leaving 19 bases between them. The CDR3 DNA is TGCGCCAGCAGCCAAGAGCTGTGGGGCCTGACTTCCGATACGCAGTATTTT. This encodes CASSQELWGLTSDTQYF.

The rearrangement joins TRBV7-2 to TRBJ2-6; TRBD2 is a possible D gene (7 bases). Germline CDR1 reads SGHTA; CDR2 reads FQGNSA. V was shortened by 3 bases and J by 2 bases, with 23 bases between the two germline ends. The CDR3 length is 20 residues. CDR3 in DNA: TGTGCCAGCAGCTTTATGGCCGCCGGGGGGCGTGACGCTGGGGCCAACGTCCTGACTTTC. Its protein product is CASSFMAAGGRDAGANVLTF.

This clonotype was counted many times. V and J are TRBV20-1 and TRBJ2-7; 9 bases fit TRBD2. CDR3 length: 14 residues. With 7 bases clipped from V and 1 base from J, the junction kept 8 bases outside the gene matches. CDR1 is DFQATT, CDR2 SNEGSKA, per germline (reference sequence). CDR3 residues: CSVPVAGVSYEQYF. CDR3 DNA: TGCAGTGTTCCCGTAGCGGGAGTGTCCTACGAGCAGTACTTC.

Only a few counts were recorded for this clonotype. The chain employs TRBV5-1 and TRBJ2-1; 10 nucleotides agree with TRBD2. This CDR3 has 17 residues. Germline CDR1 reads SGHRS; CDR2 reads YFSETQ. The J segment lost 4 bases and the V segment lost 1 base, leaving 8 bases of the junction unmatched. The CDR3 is CASSLPPSGSSYNEQFF. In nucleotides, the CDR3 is TGCGCCAGCAGCTTGCCTCCTAGCGGGAGTAGTTACAATGAGCAGTTCTTC. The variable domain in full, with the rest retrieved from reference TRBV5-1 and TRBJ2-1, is KAGVTQTPRYLIKTRGQQVTLSCSPISGHRSVSWYQQTPGQGLQFLFEYFSETQRNKGNFPGRFSGRQFSNSRSEMNVSTLELGDSALYLCASSLPPSGSSYNEQFFGPGTRLTVL.

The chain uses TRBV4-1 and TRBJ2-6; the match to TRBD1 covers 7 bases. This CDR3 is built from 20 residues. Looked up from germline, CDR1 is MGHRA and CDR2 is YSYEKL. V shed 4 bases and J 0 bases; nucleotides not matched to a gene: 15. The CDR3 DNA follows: TGCGCCAGCAGCCCGCGAGACAGGGACGTCATCAGCTCTGGGGCCAACGTCCTGACTTTC. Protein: CASSPRDRDVISSGANVLTF.

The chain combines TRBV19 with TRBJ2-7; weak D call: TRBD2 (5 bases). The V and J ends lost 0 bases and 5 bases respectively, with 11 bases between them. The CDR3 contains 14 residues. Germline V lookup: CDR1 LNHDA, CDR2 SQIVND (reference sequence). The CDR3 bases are TGTGCCAGTAGTATAGACGAGGGCCGCAACGAGCAGTACTTC. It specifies CASSIDEGRNEQYF.

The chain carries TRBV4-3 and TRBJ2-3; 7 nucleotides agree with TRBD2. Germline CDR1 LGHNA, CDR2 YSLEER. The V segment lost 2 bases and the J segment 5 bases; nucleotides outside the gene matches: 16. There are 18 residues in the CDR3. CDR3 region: CASSQRPYEGGPVDTQYF. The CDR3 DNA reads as TGCGCCAGCAGCCAAAGACCCTACGAGGGAGGGCCCGTAGATACGCAGTATTTT.

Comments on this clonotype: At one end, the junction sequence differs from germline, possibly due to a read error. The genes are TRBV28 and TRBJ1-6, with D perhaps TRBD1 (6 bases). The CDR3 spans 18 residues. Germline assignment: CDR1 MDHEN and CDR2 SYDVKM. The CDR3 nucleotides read TGTGCCGGCAGTTTTATCCCAGGGGCGAGCTCCTATAATTCACCCCTCCACTTT. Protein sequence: CAGSFIPGASSYNSPLHF. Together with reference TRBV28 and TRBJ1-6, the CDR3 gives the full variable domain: DVKVTQSSRYLVKRTGEKVFLECVQDMDHENMFWYRQDPGLGLRLIYFSYDVKMKEKGDIPEGYSVSREKKERFSLILESASTNQTSMYLCAGSFIPGASSYNSPLHFGNGTRLTVT.

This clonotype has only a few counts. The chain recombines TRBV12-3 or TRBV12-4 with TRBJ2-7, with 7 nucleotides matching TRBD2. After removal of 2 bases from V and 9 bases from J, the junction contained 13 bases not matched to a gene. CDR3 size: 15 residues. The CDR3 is CASSLSSAGDSRQYF. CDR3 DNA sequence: TGTGCCAGCAGTTTATCCTCGGCGGGAGACAGCAGGCAGTACTTC.

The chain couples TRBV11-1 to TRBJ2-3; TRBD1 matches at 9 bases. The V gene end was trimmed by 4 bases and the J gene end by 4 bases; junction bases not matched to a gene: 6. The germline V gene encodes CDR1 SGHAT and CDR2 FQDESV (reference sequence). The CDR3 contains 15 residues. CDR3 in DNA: TGTGCCAGCAGCTCAAAACAGGGGGCGGCAGATACGCAGTATTTT. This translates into CASSSKQGAADTQYF.

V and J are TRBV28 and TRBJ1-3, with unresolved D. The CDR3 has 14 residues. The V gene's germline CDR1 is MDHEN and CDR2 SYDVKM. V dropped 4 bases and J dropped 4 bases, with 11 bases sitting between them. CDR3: CASSSPTTGNTIYF. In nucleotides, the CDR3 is TGTGCCAGCAGTTCTCCTACCACGGGAAACACCATATATTTT.